This is a list of T cell receptor beta chains from one sample in a study of blood T cell repertoires in COVID-19. The table came from immunoSEQ multiplex PCR; TCRdb's copy has only in-frame clones and leaves some out. Of about 480,000 clones in the sample, 85% to 90% were seen once. The sample consisted of peripheral blood. Receptors originate from a man younger than 30 with COVID-19, enrolled during active disease. CDR3s include the opening cysteine and the closing phenylalanine or tryptophan. A D gene is named only where the DNA matches it firmly. Size is omitted from some rows. Given values are once, few, many or a class for expanded clones.

j_call v_call d_call clone_size cdr3_nt cdr3_aa
TRBJ2-2 TRBV11-1 NA NA TGTGCCAGCAGCTTAGTGGGACAGAACACCGGGGAGCTGTTTTTT CASSLVGQNTGELFF
TRBJ2-1 TRBV7-8 NA NA TGTGCCAGCAGCTTAGGACCGTTTACCCGAGGGGAGCAGTTCTTC CASSLGPFTRGEQFF
TRBJ2-7 TRBV6-5 TRBD1 NA TGTGCCAGCAGCCGAACAGGGGGCCCCGACGAGCAGTACTTC CASSRTGGPDEQYF
TRBJ1-1 TRBV5-3 NA NA TGTGCCAGAAGCTTGCACAGGGCAACCATGAACACTGAAGCTTTCTTT CARSLHRATMNTEAFF
TRBJ2-3 TRBV19 TRBD2 NA TGTGCCAGTAGTATAATAGCGGGTCTTGGTGATACGCAGTATTTT CASSIIAGLGDTQYF
TRBJ1-2 TRBV27 TRBD1 NA TGTGCCAGCAGTTCCAGGGGGGTTGATGGCTACACCTTC CASSSRGVDGYTF
TRBJ1-5 TRBV19 NA NA TGTGCCAGTAGTGCTCACAGGAAAAATCAGCCCCAGCATTTT CASSAHRKNQPQHF
TRBJ1-1 TRBV4-2 TRBD1 NA TGTGCCAGCAGCCATCTACAGGGGAGCGCTGAAGCTTTCTTT CASSHLQGSAEAFF
TRBJ2-2 TRBV4-2 TRBD2 NA TGTGCCAGCAGCAAAGAGGTCCTAGCGGGAGGAGGGACCGGGGAGCTGTTTTTT CASSKEVLAGGGTGELFF
TRBJ2-7 TRBV19 NA once TGTGCCAGTAGTGCACTTTACGGAGCACGCTACGAGCAGTACTTC CASSALYGARYEQYF
TRBJ2-1 TRBV5-8 NA NA TGTGCCAGCAGCTTGCGCGTAGAGAAATCGTTCTTC CASSLRVEKSFF
TRBJ2-7 TRBV21-1 NA NA TGTGCCAGCAGCAAAGCGCTGGCGAGGACAGGGGGATACGAGCAGTACTTC CASSKALARTGGYEQYF
TRBJ2-3 TRBV29-1 NA NA TGCAGCGTTGAAGACCGGGGAGGAAACACAGATACGCAGTATTTT CSVEDRGGNTDTQYF
TRBJ2-7 TRBV7-8 TRBD2 NA TGTGCCAGCGTCGAGCGGGCGGGGGGCCCCGAGCAGTACTTC CASVERAGGPEQYF
TRBJ1-1 TRBV28 NA NA TGTGCCAGCAGTTTTGCCGAGAAAGCTTTCTTT CASSFAEKAFF
TRBJ2-2 TRBV19 TRBD2 NA TGTGCCAGTAGCGCCAGCGGGGGGGCGGACACCGGGGAGCTGTTTTTT CASSASGGADTGELFF
TRBJ1-1 TRBV19 NA NA TGTGCCAGTAAGGAGGTAGGGAACACTGAAGCTTTCTTT CASKEVGNTEAFF
TRBJ1-2 TRBV29-1 NA NA TGCAGCGTTGAAGATAGGACAGTCGCTAACTATGGCTACACCTTC CSVEDRTVANYGYTF
TRBJ2-4 TRBV4-1 TRBD1 NA TGCGCCAGCAGCCAACTATCCCAGGGGGCAGACAAAAACATTCAGTACTTC CASSQLSQGADKNIQYF
TRBJ2-7 TRBV2 NA NA TGTGCCAGCAGCTCGGTACCCTACGAGCAGTACTTC CASSSVPYEQYF
TRBJ2-1 TRBV19 TRBD2 NA TGTGCCAGTAGTAAATTAGGACTAGCGGGAGTTGAGCAGTTCTTC CASSKLGLAGVEQFF